What follows are 32 T cell receptor beta chains derived from one specimen sequenced in a study of blood T cells in healthy people across ages. A second PCR of 7 to 11 cycles used a sample-barcoded 5' primer and a J-beta primer mix. TCRdb called the 5' RACE reads again in MiXCR, with one record for every CDR3 protein. The sample lists roughly 1,300,000 distinct CDR3 sequences; approximately 59% were seen once. What was sequenced was blood. Receptors originate from a man aged 18 to 35 in good health.

The gene calls are TRBV14 and TRBJ2-1; no clear D gene. The V end lost 3 bases, the J end lost 4 bases, and 7 bases lay between the germline ends. CDR3 size: 13 residues. Germline V CDR1 and CDR2: SGHDN, FVKESK. This chain's CDR3 is CASSQGWYNEQFF. The CDR3 bases are TGTGCCAGCAGCCAGGGCTGGTACAATGAGCAGTTCTTC.

The V and J genes are TRBV4-3 and TRBJ2-1, with D possibly matching TRBD1 (6 bases). Germline V lookup: CDR1 LGHNA, CDR2 YSLEER. Trimming removed 1 base at V and 2 bases at J, with 12 bases between. The CDR3 is 16 residues long. The DNA for the CDR3 is TGCGCCAGCAGCCAAGGAGTGGGGGCTACCTACAATGAGCAGTTCTTC. It yields the protein CASSQGVGATYNEQFF.

The gene calls are TRBV6-6 and TRBJ1-2; TRBD1 matches 8 bases. Germline V gene data show CDR1 as MNHNY and CDR2 as SVGAGI (reference sequence). This CDR3 spans 14 amino acids. J lost 6 bases, V lost 4 bases, and 7 bases had no gene match. CDR3 nucleotide sequence: TGTGCCAGCAGTTTGGACAGGGTGGGTGATGGCTACACCTTC. This codes for CASSLDRVGDGYTF.

The chain employs TRBV2 and TRBJ1-5; D perhaps matches TRBD1 (5 bases). The germline gives CDR1 SNHLY, CDR2 FYNNEI. The V end was cut by 6 bases, the J end by 0 bases, with 12 bases between. This CDR3 has 15 residues. CDR3 DNA sequence: TGTGCCAGCAGCAGACTGGGACCTAGCAATCAGCCCCAGCATTTT. As protein: CASSRLGPSNQPQHF.

DNA for the CDR3: TGTGCCAGCAGTTCTAGATCGGGGAAGAATTACTACGAGCAGTACTTC. Translation gives CASSSRSGKNYYEQYF. The chain couples TRBV13 to TRBJ2-7; D is perhaps TRBD2 (5 bases). Germline values: CDR1 PRHDT, CDR2 FYEKMQ (reference sequence). V gave up 6 bases and J gave up 3 bases, with 21 bases separating them. The CDR3 is 16 amino acids.

This chain joins TRBV25-1 and TRBJ2-7; tentatively, D is TRBD1 or TRBD2 (6 bases each). V lost 6 bases to trimming and J lost 5 bases, with 17 bases between them. The CDR3 totals 14 residues. From germline, CDR1 is MGHDK and CDR2 SYGVNS. CDR3 loop: CASRAGGAVNEQYF. CDR3 DNA: TGTGCCAGCAGGGCCGGGGGCGCGGTAAACGAGCAGTACTTC.

In its sample, this clonotype was seen a few times. The rearrangement links TRBV9 to TRBJ2-1; TRBD2 might be the D (6 bases). CDR1 and CDR2 from the germline V gene are SGDLS and YYNGEE. This CDR3 has 14 amino acids. V lost 0 bases and J lost 10, with 14 bases in between. The CDR3 is CASSVVSVAGEQFF. The CDR3 DNA reads TGTGCCAGCAGCGTAGTCTCGGTTGCGGGGGAGCAGTTCTTC.

The chain recombines TRBV4-3 with TRBJ2-5, with D unresolved. Germline V gene sequence: CDR1 LGHNA, CDR2 YSLEER. The CDR3 contains 15 residues. V was trimmed by 0 bases and J by 11 bases, leaving 19 bases between them. The CDR3 DNA follows: TGCGCCAGCAGCCAAGATGGAGACAACTACAATGAGCAGTACTTC. Protein sequence: CASSQDGDNYNEQYF.

The rearrangement joins TRBV4-3 to TRBJ2-1, with a possible D match to TRBD1 (5 bases). Between the trimmed V and J ends, which lost 6 bases and 7 bases, there was a span of 13 bases. Germline CDR1 is LGHNA and CDR2 is YSLEER. CDR3 length: 13 amino acids. CDR3: CASRETVFNEQFF. For the CDR3, the DNA is TGCGCCAGCAGAGAGACAGTCTTTAATGAGCAGTTCTTC.

This chain connects TRBV27 to TRBJ2-1; D is ambiguous. The CDR3 has 15 amino acids. CDR1 and CDR2 from the germline V gene are MNHEY and SMNVEV (reference sequence). V shed 4 bases and J shed 5 bases, with 15 bases lying between them. The chain's CDR3 is CASSSYTSIDNEQFF. The CDR3 DNA reads as TGTGCCAGCAGTTCCTACACCTCCATCGACAATGAGCAGTTCTTC.

This clonotype was counted ten times or more. This chain connects TRBV20-1 to TRBJ2-2; D perhaps matches TRBD1 (6 bases). The CDR3 is 12 amino acids. The germline V and J ends were trimmed by 4 bases and 5 bases, with 8 bases remaining between them. Germline CDR1 reads DFQATT; CDR2 reads SNEGSKA (reference sequence). CDR3 bases: TGCAGTGCTACCCAGGGGACCGGGGAGCTGTTTTTT. Translated, it gives CSATQGTGELFF.

This clonotype was observed many times. The V gene is TRBV11-1, the J gene TRBJ2-7, with D hard to call. The CDR3 length is 13 residues. Germline loops: CDR1 SGHAT, CDR2 FQDESV (reference sequence). Trimming left V 3 bases short and J 0 bases short, with 6 bases between. The DNA for the CDR3 is TGTGCCAGCAGCTTCGGCTACTCCTACGAGCAGTACTTC. This encodes CASSFGYSYEQYF.

In its sample, this clonotype was seen a few times. The V call is TRBV10-3, the J call TRBJ1-5; possibly TRBD1 for D (5 bases). The CDR3 spans 12 residues. Trimming left V 8 bases short and J 1 base short, with 6 bases between. Germline values: CDR1 ENHRY, CDR2 SYGVKD. The CDR3 DNA follows: TGTGCCATCGGGGACAGCAATCAGCCCCAGCATTTT. Its translation is CAIGDSNQPQHF.

This clonotype is a singleton in its sample. Just one base apart from a much larger clone, this may be a read error. The chain uses TRBV14 and TRBJ1-1; no firm D call. CDR1 SGHDN and CDR2 FVKESK come from the germline V gene. The CDR3 is 13 amino acids. For the CDR3, the DNA is TGTGCCAGCAGCCAGGGATCTAACACTGGAGCTTTCTTT. Encoded protein: CASSQGSNTGAFF.

The V gene is TRBV28, the J gene TRBJ2-7, with D perhaps given as TRBD1 or TRBD2 (6 bases each). CDR3 length: 15 amino acids. Per germline, CDR1 MDHEN and CDR2 SYDVKM. Trimming stripped 6 bases from V and 0 bases from J, with 15 bases between. The CDR3 sequence: CASRIGGPSSYEQYF. CDR3 bases: TGTGCCAGCAGAATAGGGGGGCCCAGCTCCTACGAGCAGTACTTC.

The chain links TRBV29-1 to TRBJ2-1; the D is unclear. The DNA matches TRBJ2-7 better at its end, which makes the J call doubtful. This CDR3 has 12 residues. Per germline, CDR1 SQVTM and CDR2 ANQGSEA. CDR3 region: CSHRVVYNEQYF. The CDR3 DNA is TGCAGCCACCGAGTGGTCTACAATGAGCAGTACTTC.

This clonotype was seen more than once but under ten times. This rearrangement joins TRBV11-2 to TRBJ2-7; 7 bases align to TRBD2. The J segment lost 6 bases and the V segment lost 4 bases, leaving 6 bases of the junction unmatched. This CDR3 comprises 13 residues. Looked up from germline, CDR1 is SGHAT and CDR2 is FQNNGV. CDR3 nucleotides: TGTGCCAGCAGCTCGGGGGGAGGAGCCGAGCAGTACTTC. Its protein is CASSSGGGAEQYF.

J is TRBJ2-7 and V is TRBV7-9; tentative D call: TRBD1 (6 bases). Trimming took 5 bases from V and 2 from J, leaving 19 bases between them. Germline assignment: CDR1 SEHNR and CDR2 FQNEAQ (reference sequence). The CDR3 is made up of 16 amino acids. CDR3 DNA sequence: TGTGCCAGCAGCCGCAGTCGGACAGACTTTCCCTACGAGCAGTACTTC. This sequence encodes CASSRSRTDFPYEQYF.

For this clonotype: A read error may account for a junction end that differs from germline. The chain uses TRBV6-1 and TRBJ1-4; no reliable D call. This CDR3 spans 14 amino acids. Germline values: CDR1 MNHNS, CDR2 SASEGT. The CDR3 DNA reads as TGTGTCAGCAGTGAGCCTGACGGAAAGGAAAAACTGTTTTTT. Translating gives CVSSEPDGKEKLFF.

The genes are TRBV7-9 and TRBJ1-2; possible D gene TRBD1, 6 bases. Germline assignment: CDR1 SEHNR and CDR2 FQNEAQ (reference sequence). Trimming left V 2 bases short and J 4 bases short, with 17 bases between. The CDR3 extends over 16 amino acids. The CDR3 is CASSLSSSDSVYGYTF. The CDR3 bases are TGTGCCAGCAGCTTATCGTCTTCGGACAGCGTCTATGGCTACACCTTC. The entire variable domain, with the rest obtained from reference TRBV7-9 and TRBJ1-2, is as follows: DTGVSQNPRHKITKRGQNVTFRCDPISEHNRLYWYRQTLGQGPEFLTYFQNEAQLEKSRLLSDRFSAERPKGSFSTLEIQRTEQGDSAMYLCASSLSSSDSVYGYTFGSGTRLTVV.

This clonotype occurred a few times. V is TRBV7-2 and J is TRBJ2-4; possible D gene TRBD2, 5 bases. The J call is uncertain, as TRBJ2-5 better fits the DNA end. The length of the CDR3 is 10 residues. CDR1 and CDR2 from the germline V gene are SGHTA and FQGNSA. CDR3 amino acids: CASGETTQYF. The DNA for the CDR3 is TGTGCCAGCGGGGAGACGACCCAGTACTTC.

This chain uses TRBV20-1 with TRBJ2-4; D is undetermined. V lost 6 bases, J lost 3 bases, and 12 bases lay in between. Germline CDR1 DFQATT, CDR2 SNEGSKA (reference sequence). The CDR3 consists of 13 residues. CDR3 protein: CSASPLDKNIQYF. Here the CDR3 DNA reads TGCAGTGCCTCCCCCCTGGACAAAAACATTCAGTACTTC.

V is TRBV6-1 and J is TRBJ1-1; 7 nucleotides line up with TRBD1. With 4 bases clipped from V and 2 bases from J, the junction kept 4 bases outside the gene matches. The length of the CDR3 is 14 residues. Germline CDR1 is MNHNS and CDR2 is SASEGT. CDR3 nucleotide sequence: TGTGCCAGCAGTGTGGGACAGTTTAACACTGAAGCTTTCTTT. Amino acid sequence: CASSVGQFNTEAFF.

The gene calls are TRBV6-5 and TRBJ2-7; TRBD2 might be the D (6 bases). Germline CDR1 MNHEY, CDR2 SVGAGI. The CDR3 has 13 residues. With 10 bases removed from V and 5 bases from J, the gap between germline ends came to 18 bases. The CDR3 is CATRMGGMDEQYF. CDR3 nucleotides: TGTGCCACCCGAATGGGGGGAATGGACGAGCAGTACTTC.

The chain carries TRBV6-1 and TRBJ1-4, with unresolved D. This CDR3 has 16 amino acids. Deletions cut 0 bases from V and 3 bases from J, with 11 bases between. Germline loops: CDR1 MNHNS, CDR2 SASEGT. CDR3 residues: CASSEASYDPNEKLFF. CDR3 nucleotide sequence: TGTGCCAGCAGTGAAGCTAGTTATGATCCTAATGAAAAACTGTTTTTT.

The chain carries TRBV6-1 and TRBJ2-1, with a weak D call TRBD2 (6 bases). With 8 bases removed from V and 13 bases from J, the gap between germline ends came to 18 bases. Germline CDR1 is MNHNS and CDR2 is SASEGT. The CDR3 has 12 amino acids. CDR3 in amino acids: CASYPAWGDQFF. In DNA, the CDR3 is TGTGCCAGCTATCCCGCCTGGGGGGACCAGTTCTTC.

The rearrangement uses TRBV5-1 and TRBJ1-1; TRBD1 matches 9 bases. Germline trimming cut 4 bases from V and 6 bases from J; bases unmatched to any gene: 10. Per germline, CDR1 SGHRS and CDR2 YFSETQ. This CDR3 contains 15 residues. CDR3 in DNA: TGCGCCAGCAGCCTAAACCCGGGACAGGGACCTGAAGCTTTCTTT. It yields the protein CASSLNPGQGPEAFF.

The sample holds a few counts of this clonotype. The gene calls are TRBV27 and TRBJ1-5; D is undetermined. The V gene's germline CDR1 is MNHEY and CDR2 SMNVEV (reference sequence). The CDR3 sequence is 14 residues long. V was clipped by 0 bases and J by 3 bases, with 6 bases between them. CDR3 nucleotides: TGTGCCAGCAGTTTATCACAGAACAATCAGCCCCAGCATTTT. Translating gives CASSLSQNNQPQHF.

The chain is built from TRBV4-3 and TRBJ2-7; a possible D gene is TRBD1 (6 bases). The CDR3 is 16 amino acids. CDR1 LGHNA and CDR2 YSLEER come from the germline V gene. Trimming left V 0 bases short and J 2 bases short, with 14 bases between. CDR3 amino acids: CASSQDLVDRAYEQYF. CDR3 in DNA: TGCGCCAGCAGCCAAGATCTGGTGGACAGAGCCTACGAGCAGTACTTC.

The chain has TRBV5-6 and TRBJ1-4; D call uncertain. Germline values: CDR1 SGHDT, CDR2 YYEEEE. The length of the CDR3 is 14 residues. Trimming took off 0 bases at V and 5 bases at J, with 8 bases between the two ends. For the CDR3, the DNA is TGTGCCAGCAGCTTGGACTACCTCAATGAAAAACTGTTTTTT. It specifies CASSLDYLNEKLFF. Supplemented by reference TRBV5-6 and TRBJ1-4, the full variable domain reads DAGVTQSPTHLIKTRGQQVTLRCSPKSGHDTVSWYQQALGQGPQFIFQYYEEEERQRGNFPDRFSGHQFPNYSSELNVNALLLGDSALYLCASSLDYLNEKLFFGSGTQLSVL.

This clonotype has a handful of counts. The rearrangement links TRBV18 to TRBJ2-7, with TRBD2 matching over 12 bases. Trimming removed 3 bases from V and 3 bases from J; junction bases left unmatched: 3. The CDR3 runs to 15 residues. The germline V gene has CDR1 KGHSH and CDR2 LQKENI. CDR3 in amino acids: CASSPTSGSLYEQYF. The CDR3 DNA follows: TGTGCCAGCTCACCGACTAGCGGGAGTCTCTACGAGCAGTACTTC.

This clonotype has a handful of counts. This rearrangement joins TRBV5-1 to TRBJ1-1; a possible D gene is TRBD1 (5 bases). This CDR3 comprises 14 residues. Trimming cost V 0 bases and J 1 base, with 7 bases left between them. Germline V gives CDR1 SGHRS, CDR2 YFSETQ. CDR3: CASSLAGANTEAFF. The CDR3 DNA is TGCGCCAGCAGCTTGGCCGGGGCGAACACTGAAGCTTTCTTT.